These T cell receptor beta chains were read from a single sample in a study. TCRdb processed the 5' RACE reads anew with MiXCR; each CDR3 protein has one entry. The sample lists just over 60,000 distinct CDR3 sequences, about 31% occurring once. The sample consisted of tumor-infiltrating naive CD4+ T cells sorted from the breast tumor. These receptors were collected from a female donor with breast cancer. The CDR3 runs from the conserved cysteine through the conserved F or W. The D gene is left open where the match is weak. The listing skips clone size in some rows; elsewhere it reads once, few, many or a size class.

CDR3aa: CASSLDGNEQFF
CDR3nt: TGTGCCAGCAGCTTAGACGGGAATGAGCAGTTCTTC
abundance: -
len: 12
d_gene: -
v_gene: TRBV7-2
j_gene: TRBJ2-1

CDR3aa: CASSLFGRGRVMDEQFF
CDR3nt: TGTGCCAGCAGTTTATTTGGCAGGGGGCGGGTGATGGATGAGCAGTTCTTC
abundance: -
len: 17
d_gene: TRBD1
v_gene: TRBV12-3/TRBV12-4
j_gene: TRBJ2-1

CDR3aa: CASSRDRIYGYTF
CDR3nt: TGCGCCAGCAGTCGGGACAGGATTTATGGCTACACCTTC
abundance: few
len: 13
d_gene: TRBD1
v_gene: TRBV4-1
j_gene: TRBJ1-2

CDR3aa: CASSVEPRGSYEQYF
CDR3nt: TGTGCCAGCAGCGTAGAGCCCAGAGGGTCCTACGAGCAGTACTTC
abundance: many
len: 15
d_gene: -
v_gene: TRBV9
j_gene: TRBJ2-7

CDR3aa: CASTDTTGPGSPLHF
CDR3nt: TGCGCCAGCACGGACACGACTGGGCCCGGATCACCCCTCCACTTT
abundance: many
len: 15
d_gene: -
v_gene: TRBV5-1
j_gene: TRBJ1-6

CDR3aa: CASSYWGQGETEAFF
CDR3nt: TGTGCCAGCAGTTACTGGGGACAGGGGGAGACTGAAGCTTTCTTT
abundance: -
len: 15
d_gene: TRBD1
v_gene: TRBV6-5
j_gene: TRBJ1-1

CDR3aa: CASSPGRHWNTEAFF
CDR3nt: TGTGCCAGCAGTCCCGGGAGACACTGGAACACTGAAGCTTTCTTT
abundance: -
len: 15
d_gene: -
v_gene: TRBV6-5
j_gene: TRBJ1-1

CDR3aa: CAISDPEGAYNEQFF
CDR3nt: TGTGCCATCAGTGATCCGGAGGGGGCCTACAATGAGCAGTTCTTC
abundance: few
len: 15
d_gene: -
v_gene: TRBV10-3
j_gene: TRBJ2-1

CDR3aa: CASSLAFTDTQYF
CDR3nt: TGTGCCAGCAGCTTAGCATTCACAGATACGCAGTATTTT
abundance: few
len: 13
d_gene: -
v_gene: TRBV7-7
j_gene: TRBJ2-3

CDR3aa: CASTTSGVNTEAFF
CDR3nt: TGTGCCAGCACTACATCCGGGGTAAACACTGAAGCTTTCTTT
abundance: -
len: 14
d_gene: -
v_gene: TRBV6-5
j_gene: TRBJ1-1

CDR3aa: CASSLRSSTSGYNEQFF
CDR3nt: TGTGCCAGCAGCTTAAGATCTTCGACTAGCGGCTACAATGAGCAGTTCTTC
abundance: few
len: 17
d_gene: TRBD2
v_gene: TRBV7-2
j_gene: TRBJ2-1

CDR3aa: CASRRDPSGANVLTF
CDR3nt: TGTGCCAGCAGACGAGACCCCTCTGGGGCCAACGTCCTGACTTTC
abundance: -
len: 15
d_gene: -
v_gene: TRBV7-2
j_gene: TRBJ2-6

CDR3aa: CATSRGGDGETQYF
CDR3nt: TGTGCCACCAGCAGGGGAGGGGATGGAGAGACCCAGTACTTC
abundance: many
len: 14
d_gene: TRBD2
v_gene: TRBV15
j_gene: TRBJ2-5

CDR3aa: CASSPQLGDTQYF
CDR3nt: TGTGCCAGCAGCCCACAATTGGGAGATACGCAGTATTTT
abundance: -
len: 13
d_gene: -
v_gene: TRBV7-6
j_gene: TRBJ2-3

CDR3aa: CSVSGLADNEQFF
CDR3nt: TGCAGCGTTTCGGGACTAGCGGACAATGAGCAGTTCTTC
abundance: -
len: 13
d_gene: TRBD2
v_gene: TRBV29-1
j_gene: TRBJ2-1

CDR3aa: CASSLSRTGAQETQYF
CDR3nt: TGTGCCAGCAGCTTGTCGCGAACAGGGGCCCAAGAGACCCAGTACTTC
abundance: many
len: 16
d_gene: TRBD1
v_gene: TRBV11-2
j_gene: TRBJ2-5

CDR3aa: CASSPRMALRGTGELFF
CDR3nt: TGTGCCAGCAGCCCACGGATGGCCCTAAGGGGCACCGGGGAGCTGTTTTTT
abundance: many
len: 17
d_gene: -
v_gene: TRBV7-3
j_gene: TRBJ2-2

CDR3aa: CASSLSAGGYNEQFF
CDR3nt: TGCGCCAGCAGCCTTTCAGCGGGGGGGTACAATGAGCAGTTCTTC
abundance: many
len: 15
d_gene: TRBD2
v_gene: TRBV5-1
j_gene: TRBJ2-1

CDR3aa: CASSDGGANVLTF
CDR3nt: TGTGCCAGCAGTGATGGGGGGGCCAACGTCCTGACTTTC
abundance: -
len: 13
d_gene: -
v_gene: TRBV6-2/TRBV6-3
j_gene: TRBJ2-6

CDR3aa: CASSQPTGGTEAFF
CDR3nt: TGCGCCAGCAGCCAGCCGACAGGGGGTACTGAAGCTTTCTTT
abundance: many
len: 14
d_gene: TRBD1
v_gene: TRBV4-1
j_gene: TRBJ1-1

CDR3aa: CASSLATSGFNEQFF
CDR3nt: TGCGCCAGCAGCTTGGCCACTAGCGGGTTCAATGAGCAGTTCTTC
abundance: many
len: 15
d_gene: TRBD2
v_gene: TRBV5-1
j_gene: TRBJ2-1

CDR3aa: CASSLGGTNEKLFF
CDR3nt: TGTGCCAGCAGTTTAGGTGGCACTAATGAAAAACTGTTTTTT
abundance: -
len: 14
d_gene: -
v_gene: TRBV12-3/TRBV12-4
j_gene: TRBJ1-4

CDR3aa: CAWSFGTGRSNQPQHF
CDR3nt: TGTGCCTGGAGTTTTGGGACAGGCCGGAGCAATCAGCCCCAGCATTTT
abundance: -
len: 16
d_gene: TRBD1
v_gene: TRBV30
j_gene: TRBJ1-5